A selection of T cell receptor beta chains follows, all from one sample in a study of shared clonotypes between healthy human individuals. The repertoire was sequenced with immunoSEQ multiplex PCR; TCRdb's copy has only in-frame clones and lacks some. The table includes 2,500,000 or so clones, approximately 93% detected once. The sample comprised naive CD4+ T cells from PBMCs. The receptors here all came from a young man in good health. Some clones in this sample may be carry-over from other donors' samples. Both conserved end residues are part of each CDR3. The D gene is left open where the match is weak. Some rows have no size entry. The others give once, few or many, or a class for an expanded clone.

d_call: NA
v_call: TRBV7-2
clone_size: NA
j_call: TRBJ2-5
cdr3_aa: CASSLVLGKPQETQYF
cdr3_nt: TGTGCCAGCAGCTTAGTCTTAGGCAAACCCCAAGAGACCCAGTACTTC

d_call: NA
v_call: TRBV11-2
clone_size: NA
j_call: TRBJ2-7
cdr3_aa: CASSWEQDSSYEQYF
cdr3_nt: TGTGCCAGCAGTTGGGAACAGGACAGCTCCTACGAGCAGTACTTC

d_call: TRBD1
v_call: TRBV4-2
clone_size: NA
j_call: TRBJ1-4
cdr3_aa: CASSHGQGSEKLFF
cdr3_nt: TGTGCCAGCAGCCACGGACAGGGGAGCGAAAAACTGTTTTTT

d_call: NA
v_call: TRBV9
clone_size: once
j_call: TRBJ2-1
cdr3_aa: CASSSRGANGYNEQFF
cdr3_nt: TGTGCCAGCAGTTCACGGGGAGCGAATGGCTACAATGAGCAGTTCTTC

d_call: NA
v_call: TRBV5-1
clone_size: NA
j_call: TRBJ1-4
cdr3_aa: CASSRDSHNEKLFF
cdr3_nt: TGCGCCAGCAGCCGCGACAGTCATAATGAAAAACTGTTTTTT

d_call: NA
v_call: TRBV5-1
clone_size: NA
j_call: TRBJ2-2
cdr3_aa: CASSLGRATGELFF
cdr3_nt: TGCGCCAGCAGCTTGGGTAGGGCAACCGGGGAGCTGTTTTTT

d_call: NA
v_call: TRBV10-1
clone_size: NA
j_call: TRBJ1-1
cdr3_aa: CASRSQPNTEAFF
cdr3_nt: TGCGCCAGCAGATCCCAGCCGAACACTGAAGCTTTCTTT

d_call: NA
v_call: TRBV7-9
clone_size: NA
j_call: TRBJ2-1
cdr3_aa: CASSLAVRYEQFF
cdr3_nt: TGTGCCAGCAGCTTAGCGGTTCGCTATGAGCAGTTCTTC

d_call: TRBD1
v_call: TRBV5-1
clone_size: NA
j_call: TRBJ1-2
cdr3_aa: CASGEPGGGFTF
cdr3_nt: TGCGCCAGCGGGGAGCCAGGGGGCGGTTTCACCTTC

d_call: TRBD2
v_call: TRBV7-9
clone_size: NA
j_call: TRBJ2-2
cdr3_aa: CASSFGTSGNAGELFF
cdr3_nt: TGTGCCAGCAGCTTCGGGACTAGCGGGAACGCCGGGGAGCTGTTTTTT

d_call: NA
v_call: TRBV29-1
clone_size: NA
j_call: TRBJ2-1
cdr3_aa: CSVETRQSGEQFF
cdr3_nt: TGCAGCGTTGAGACTCGACAGTCGGGTGAGCAGTTCTTC

d_call: NA
v_call: TRBV9
clone_size: once
j_call: TRBJ2-3
cdr3_aa: CASSGAVDTQYF
cdr3_nt: TGTGCCAGCAGCGGAGCTGTAGATACGCAGTATTTT

d_call: NA
v_call: TRBV4-2
clone_size: NA
j_call: TRBJ2-1
cdr3_aa: CASSQEGRAAWQFF
cdr3_nt: TGTGCCAGCAGCCAAGAGGGCCGGGCGGCGTGGCAGTTCTTC

d_call: NA
v_call: TRBV29-1
clone_size: NA
j_call: TRBJ1-1
cdr3_aa: CSVEQLLNTEAFF
cdr3_nt: TGCAGCGTTGAACAGCTTTTGAACACTGAAGCTTTCTTT

d_call: NA
v_call: TRBV28
clone_size: NA
j_call: TRBJ1-2
cdr3_aa: CASSLHNYGYTF
cdr3_nt: TGTGCCAGCAGTCTCCATAACTATGGCTACACCTTC

d_call: TRBD1
v_call: TRBV5-1
clone_size: NA
j_call: TRBJ2-5
cdr3_aa: CASSPRDRGRGYQETQYF
cdr3_nt: TGCGCCAGCAGCCCGAGGGACAGGGGGCGAGGGTACCAAGAGACCCAGTACTTC

d_call: NA
v_call: TRBV4-1
clone_size: NA
j_call: TRBJ1-4
cdr3_aa: CASQGLPTTNEKLFF
cdr3_nt: TGCGCCAGCCAGGGGCTCCCCACAACTAATGAAAAACTGTTTTTT

d_call: TRBD2
v_call: TRBV5-1
clone_size: NA
j_call: TRBJ2-2
cdr3_aa: CASSSQTSSGELFF
cdr3_nt: TGCGCCAGCAGCTCTCAGACTAGCTCCGGGGAGCTGTTTTTT

d_call: NA
v_call: TRBV2
clone_size: NA
j_call: TRBJ1-1
cdr3_aa: CASMWTEAFF
cdr3_nt: TGTGCCAGCATGTGGACTGAAGCTTTCTTT

d_call: TRBD2
v_call: TRBV18
clone_size: NA
j_call: TRBJ2-7
cdr3_aa: CASSPYGGFVYEQYF
cdr3_nt: TGTGCCAGCTCACCATACGGGGGGTTTGTCTACGAGCAGTACTTC

d_call: TRBD1
v_call: TRBV5-4
clone_size: NA
j_call: TRBJ1-2
cdr3_aa: CASNSPTGDDYGYTF
cdr3_nt: TGTGCCAGCAACTCTCCGACAGGGGACGACTATGGCTACACCTTC

d_call: NA
v_call: TRBV2
clone_size: NA
j_call: TRBJ2-3
cdr3_aa: CASSPLGDTQYF
cdr3_nt: TGTGCCAGCAGTCCACTCGGGGATACGCAGTATTTT

d_call: NA
v_call: TRBV5-1
clone_size: NA
j_call: TRBJ2-5
cdr3_aa: CASSSTGTSQETQYF
cdr3_nt: TGCGCCAGCAGCTCGACGGGGACCAGCCAAGAGACCCAGTACTTC

d_call: TRBD1
v_call: TRBV19
clone_size: once
j_call: TRBJ2-5
cdr3_aa: CASSTGGTIETQYF
cdr3_nt: TGTGCCAGTAGTACAGGGGGAACGATAGAGACCCAGTACTTC

d_call: NA
v_call: TRBV7-9
clone_size: NA
j_call: TRBJ1-1
cdr3_aa: CASSLAASTEAFF
cdr3_nt: TGTGCCAGCAGCTTAGCGGCGAGCACTGAAGCTTTCTTT

d_call: NA
v_call: TRBV10-3
clone_size: NA
j_call: TRBJ2-7
cdr3_aa: CAISGTAYEQYF
cdr3_nt: TGTGCCATCAGTGGGACAGCCTACGAGCAGTACTTC

d_call: TRBD2
v_call: TRBV13
clone_size: NA
j_call: TRBJ2-7
cdr3_aa: CASSRESASGTYEQYF
cdr3_nt: TGTGCCAGCAGTCGAGAGTCGGCTAGCGGGACCTACGAGCAGTACTTC

d_call: TRBD2
v_call: TRBV10-3
clone_size: NA
j_call: TRBJ2-1
cdr3_aa: CAIGGLAVYNEQFF
cdr3_nt: TGTGCCATCGGGGGACTAGCGGTCTACAATGAGCAGTTCTTC

d_call: NA
v_call: TRBV5-1
clone_size: NA
j_call: TRBJ2-5
cdr3_aa: CASSLGEETQYF
cdr3_nt: TGCGCCAGCAGCTTGGGGGAAGAGACCCAGTACTTC

d_call: NA
v_call: TRBV18
clone_size: NA
j_call: TRBJ2-6
cdr3_aa: CASSPFLSLPSGANVLTF
cdr3_nt: TGTGCCAGCTCACCATTTTTATCCCTACCCTCTGGGGCCAACGTCCTGACTTTC

d_call: NA
v_call: TRBV5-8
clone_size: NA
j_call: TRBJ2-3
cdr3_aa: CASSPPGADTQYF
cdr3_nt: TGTGCCAGCAGCCCTCCCGGAGCAGATACGCAGTATTTT

d_call: NA
v_call: TRBV12-5
clone_size: NA
j_call: TRBJ2-5
cdr3_aa: CASGDDREVWNF
cdr3_nt: TGTGCTAGTGGAGATGACAGGGAGGTATGGAACTTC

d_call: NA
v_call: TRBV25-1
clone_size: NA
j_call: TRBJ1-6
cdr3_aa: CASSGANYNSPLHF
cdr3_nt: TGTGCCAGCAGTGGCGCAAATTATAATTCACCCCTCCACTTT

d_call: NA
v_call: TRBV30
clone_size: NA
j_call: TRBJ2-3
cdr3_aa: CAWNARDTQYF
cdr3_nt: TGTGCCTGGAACGCGCGGGATACGCAGTATTTT

d_call: NA
v_call: TRBV5-4
clone_size: NA
j_call: TRBJ2-1
cdr3_aa: CASSWLASNEQFF
cdr3_nt: TGTGCCAGCAGCTGGCTAGCGTCTAATGAGCAGTTCTTC

d_call: NA
v_call: TRBV5-5
clone_size: NA
j_call: TRBJ2-1
cdr3_aa: CASSVQVWNEQFF
cdr3_nt: TGTGCCAGCAGCGTACAGGTCTGGAATGAGCAGTTCTTC

d_call: NA
v_call: TRBV6-4
clone_size: NA
j_call: TRBJ1-2
cdr3_aa: CASRGNYGYTF
cdr3_nt: TGTGCCAGCCGGGGAAACTATGGCTACACCTTC

d_call: NA
v_call: TRBV7-9
clone_size: NA
j_call: TRBJ1-1
cdr3_aa: CASSLAGGGYTEAFF
cdr3_nt: TGTGCCAGCAGCTTAGCAGGGGGAGGGTACACTGAAGCTTTCTTT

d_call: NA
v_call: TRBV5-1
clone_size: NA
j_call: TRBJ2-7
cdr3_aa: CASSLGRAVREQYF
cdr3_nt: TGCGCCAGCAGCTTGGGGAGAGCGGTGCGGGAGCAGTACTTC

d_call: NA
v_call: TRBV18
clone_size: NA
j_call: TRBJ2-5
cdr3_aa: CASSGIERETQYF
cdr3_nt: TGTGCCAGCTCAGGTATCGAAAGAGAGACCCAGTACTTC

d_call: NA
v_call: TRBV25-1
clone_size: NA
j_call: TRBJ2-6
cdr3_aa: CASSESGSTGANVLTF
cdr3_nt: TGTGCCAGCAGTGAATCGGGATCCACTGGGGCCAACGTCCTGACTTTC

d_call: TRBD2
v_call: TRBV7-8
clone_size: NA
j_call: TRBJ2-1
cdr3_aa: CASSLRAATSGGRSAYNEQFF
cdr3_nt: TGTGCCAGCAGCTTACGAGCTGCGACTAGCGGCGGGAGGAGTGCCTACAATGAGCAGTTCTTC

d_call: TRBD1
v_call: TRBV28
clone_size: NA
j_call: TRBJ1-1
cdr3_aa: CASSPPGQGTRAFF
cdr3_nt: TGTGCCAGCAGTCCACCGGGACAGGGTACTCGAGCTTTCTTT

d_call: TRBD1
v_call: TRBV25-1
clone_size: NA
j_call: TRBJ1-4
cdr3_aa: CASSDLGQGAYGEKLFF
cdr3_nt: TGTGCCAGCAGTGATTTAGGGCAGGGGGCTTACGGTGAAAAACTGTTTTTT

d_call: TRBD1
v_call: TRBV28
clone_size: NA
j_call: TRBJ2-1
cdr3_aa: CASSLVAGGPQNEQFF
cdr3_nt: TGTGCCAGCAGTTTGGTGGCAGGGGGCCCCCAAAATGAGCAGTTCTTC

d_call: NA
v_call: TRBV9
clone_size: NA
j_call: TRBJ2-3
cdr3_aa: CASSGWDRTDTQYF
cdr3_nt: TGTGCCAGCAGCGGATGGGACCGCACAGATACGCAGTATTTT

d_call: NA
v_call: TRBV5-1
clone_size: NA
j_call: TRBJ1-1
cdr3_aa: CASSLASTNTEAFF
cdr3_nt: TGCGCCAGCAGCTTGGCTTCGACCAACACTGAAGCTTTCTTT

d_call: NA
v_call: TRBV5-1
clone_size: once
j_call: TRBJ2-2
cdr3_aa: CASSWRQGGTGELFF
cdr3_nt: TGCGCCAGCAGCTGGAGACAGGGAGGCACCGGGGAGCTGTTTTTT

d_call: NA
v_call: TRBV6-6
clone_size: NA
j_call: TRBJ2-7
cdr3_aa: CASSYSTGIYEQYF
cdr3_nt: TGTGCCAGCAGTTACTCGACCGGAATCTACGAGCAGTACTTC

d_call: TRBD2
v_call: TRBV19
clone_size: NA
j_call: TRBJ2-2
cdr3_aa: CASSPGGSRPGELFF
cdr3_nt: TGTGCCAGTAGTCCCGGGGGGTCACGGCCCGGGGAGCTGTTTTTT

d_call: NA
v_call: TRBV28
clone_size: NA
j_call: TRBJ1-3
cdr3_aa: CASSLGNTIYF
cdr3_nt: TGTGCCAGCAGCCTTGGAAACACCATATATTTT

d_call: NA
v_call: TRBV18
clone_size: few
j_call: TRBJ1-1
cdr3_aa: CASSAQAALLNTEAFF
cdr3_nt: TGTGCCAGCTCAGCCCAGGCGGCCTTGCTGAACACTGAAGCTTTCTTT

d_call: TRBD2
v_call: TRBV27
clone_size: NA
j_call: TRBJ2-1
cdr3_aa: CASSRTSGRGPSSSYNEQFF
cdr3_nt: TGTGCCAGCAGTCGGACTAGCGGGAGGGGGCCATCTAGCTCCTACAATGAGCAGTTCTTC

d_call: NA
v_call: TRBV2
clone_size: NA
j_call: TRBJ2-1
cdr3_aa: CASSERPGTAYNEQFF
cdr3_nt: TGTGCCAGCAGTGAAAGACCCGGGACGGCCTACAATGAGCAGTTCTTC

d_call: TRBD2
v_call: TRBV29-1
clone_size: NA
j_call: TRBJ2-1
cdr3_aa: CSVILAGGPGAYNEQFF
cdr3_nt: TGCAGCGTCATACTAGCGGGAGGGCCGGGGGCTTACAATGAGCAGTTCTTC